Listed below are T cell receptor beta chains from one sample, sequenced in a study of T cell repertoires in cytomegalovirus infection. TCRdb processed the reads anew with MiXCR; each CDR3 protein has one entry. The table shows about 100,000 distinct CDR3 sequences, with 16% occurring only once. The source material was PBMCs. The receptors here all came from a human donor in good health (CMV status not recorded). Some clones in this sample may be carry-over from other donors' samples. The conserved cysteine and the conserved F or W are not part of the CDR3 here. Fields, in order: V gene, CDR3 protein.

V gene: TRBV7-2
CDR3 protein: ASSLGGTSTEAF

V gene: TRBV7-9
CDR3 protein: ASSLVQGPNTEAF

V gene: TRBV25-1
CDR3 protein: ASSEYGGGHTDTQY

V gene: TRBV7-3
CDR3 protein: ASRKQGPAEAF

V gene: TRBV12-3/TRBV12-4
CDR3 protein: ASSLGWDSETQY

V gene: TRBV12-5
CDR3 protein: ASEGRTWEQY

V gene: TRBV7-2
CDR3 protein: ASSTRTGGSTGELF

V gene: TRBV3-1
CDR3 protein: ASSQGTVKNTEAF

V gene: TRBV7-8
CDR3 protein: ASSLKEGALNTEAF

V gene: TRBV5-5
CDR3 protein: ASSERLAGGSDTQY

V gene: TRBV7-9
CDR3 protein: ASLQVIGGNTQY

V gene: TRBV24-1
CDR3 protein: ATSDFATYNEQF

V gene: TRBV2
CDR3 protein: ASGERGGGSSYNSPLH

V gene: TRBV7-2
CDR3 protein: ASRSRDGNEKLF

V gene: TRBV2
CDR3 protein: ASSGSGSLSYEQY

V gene: TRBV20-1
CDR3 protein: SARGSGGRQPQH

V gene: TRBV20-1
CDR3 protein: SASRSRGSYNEQF

V gene: TRBV4-1
CDR3 protein: ASSQALISDGQY

V gene: TRBV2
CDR3 protein: ASSTGTGGHNEQF

V gene: TRBV7-2
CDR3 protein: ASRGPGDEQF

V gene: TRBV7-2
CDR3 protein: ASSPWDSSNTYGYT

V gene: TRBV28
CDR3 protein: ASSLEASGNTIY

V gene: TRBV7-9
CDR3 protein: ASSSRRQPMNTEAF

V gene: TRBV2
CDR3 protein: ASSLEARGEYQETQY

V gene: TRBV7-9
CDR3 protein: ASSSFSRKDFYGYT

V gene: TRBV7-2
CDR3 protein: ASSRQVHSNEKLF

V gene: TRBV15
CDR3 protein: ATSRGGTGELMETQY

V gene: TRBV7-8
CDR3 protein: ASSLVGGSIRGYT

V gene: TRBV7-8
CDR3 protein: ASSSGVQETQY

V gene: TRBV7-2
CDR3 protein: ASSRSGGGGEQY

V gene: TRBV14
CDR3 protein: ASSGRTGGSPLH

V gene: TRBV6-2/TRBV6-3
CDR3 protein: ASSYGTSGASYEQY

V gene: TRBV20-1
CDR3 protein: SARSAYEQY

V gene: TRBV7-2
CDR3 protein: ASSLGTGLAPLH

V gene: TRBV12-3/TRBV12-4
CDR3 protein: ASSSKLGSEQY

V gene: TRBV20-1
CDR3 protein: SAREKSGSNQPQH

V gene: TRBV18
CDR3 protein: ASSLPNTDTQY

V gene: TRBV7-9
CDR3 protein: ASSLRGYT

V gene: TRBV2
CDR3 protein: ASRRGSHSFQETQY

V gene: TRBV29-1
CDR3 protein: SVGRTTPTYTEAF

V gene: TRBV12-3/TRBV12-4
CDR3 protein: ASSNVGANVLT

V gene: TRBV2
CDR3 protein: ASSVTGDNSPLH

V gene: TRBV6-1
CDR3 protein: ASTFWGALTDTQY

V gene: TRBV7-3
CDR3 protein: ASSPTSGVNNEQF

V gene: TRBV7-8
CDR3 protein: ASSSDRVGGYT

V gene: TRBV7-9
CDR3 protein: ASSKDTGGDYGYT

V gene: TRBV5-1
CDR3 protein: ASSLESRGSEQF